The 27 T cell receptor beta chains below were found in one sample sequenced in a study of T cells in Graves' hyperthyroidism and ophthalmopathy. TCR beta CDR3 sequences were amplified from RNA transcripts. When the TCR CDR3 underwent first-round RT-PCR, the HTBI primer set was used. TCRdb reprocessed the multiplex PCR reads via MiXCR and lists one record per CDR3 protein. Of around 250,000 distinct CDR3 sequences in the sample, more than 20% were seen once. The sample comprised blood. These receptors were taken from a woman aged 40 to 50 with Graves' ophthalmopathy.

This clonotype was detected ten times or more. The CDR3, as DNA: TGTGCCAGCAGTTCAGGTTTTATGTCCTACGAGCAGTACTTC. It yields the protein CASSSGFMSYEQYF. The V gene is TRBV28, the J gene TRBJ2-7; no clear D gene. The germline V gene has CDR1 MDHEN and CDR2 SYDVKM. The CDR3 consists of 14 residues. V was clipped by 4 bases and J by 1 base, with 11 bases between them.

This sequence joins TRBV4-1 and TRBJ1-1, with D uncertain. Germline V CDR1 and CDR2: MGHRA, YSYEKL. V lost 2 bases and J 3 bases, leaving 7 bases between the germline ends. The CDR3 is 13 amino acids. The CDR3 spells CASSQPPYTEAFF. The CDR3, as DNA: TGCGCCAGCAGCCAACCCCCATACACTGAAGCTTTCTTT.

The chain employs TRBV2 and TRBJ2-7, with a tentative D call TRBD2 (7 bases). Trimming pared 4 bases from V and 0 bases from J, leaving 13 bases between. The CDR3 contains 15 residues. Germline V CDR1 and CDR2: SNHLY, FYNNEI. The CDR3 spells CASSVGGASSYEQYF. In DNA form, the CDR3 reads TGTGCCAGCAGTGTAGGGGGGGCCTCCTCCTACGAGCAGTACTTC. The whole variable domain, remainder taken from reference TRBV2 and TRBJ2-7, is EPEVTQTPSHQVTQMGQEVILRCVPISNHLYFYWYRQILGQKVEFLVSFYNNEISEKSEIFDDQFSVERPDGSNFTLKIRSTKLEDSAMYFCASSVGGASSYEQYFGPGTRLTVT.

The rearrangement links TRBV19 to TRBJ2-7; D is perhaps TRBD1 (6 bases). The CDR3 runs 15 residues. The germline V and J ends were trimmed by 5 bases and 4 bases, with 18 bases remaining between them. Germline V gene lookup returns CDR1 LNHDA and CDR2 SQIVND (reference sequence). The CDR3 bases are TGTGCCAGTAGTGGCCGGGACACGGAGACATACGAGCAGTACTTC. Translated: CASSGRDTETYEQYF.

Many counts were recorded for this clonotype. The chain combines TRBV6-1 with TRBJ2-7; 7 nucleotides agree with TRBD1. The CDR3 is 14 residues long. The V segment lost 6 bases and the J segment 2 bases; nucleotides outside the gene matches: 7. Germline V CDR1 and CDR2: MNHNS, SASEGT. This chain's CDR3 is CASREPGQTYEQYF. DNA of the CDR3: TGTGCCAGCAGGGAACCGGGACAGACCTACGAGCAGTACTTC.

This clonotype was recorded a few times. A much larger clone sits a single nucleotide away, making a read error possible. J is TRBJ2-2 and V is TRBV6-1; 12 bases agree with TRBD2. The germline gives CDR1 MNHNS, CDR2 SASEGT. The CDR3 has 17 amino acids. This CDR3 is CASSARTSGIYTGELLF. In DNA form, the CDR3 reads TGTGCCAGCAGTGCCCGGACTAGCGGGATATACACCGGGGAGCTGCTTTTT.

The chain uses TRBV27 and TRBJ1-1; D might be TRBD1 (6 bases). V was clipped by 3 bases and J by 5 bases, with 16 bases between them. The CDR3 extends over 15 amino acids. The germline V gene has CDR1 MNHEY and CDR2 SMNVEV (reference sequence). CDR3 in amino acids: CASSLGGAWGTEAFF. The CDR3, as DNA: TGTGCCAGCAGTTTGGGGGGGGCATGGGGAACTGAAGCTTTCTTT.

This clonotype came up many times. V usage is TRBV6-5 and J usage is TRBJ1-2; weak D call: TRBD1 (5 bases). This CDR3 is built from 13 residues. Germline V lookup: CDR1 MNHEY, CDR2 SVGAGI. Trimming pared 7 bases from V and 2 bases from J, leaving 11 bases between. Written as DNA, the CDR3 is TGTGCCAGCACCCCCGACAGAAACTATGGCTACACCTTC. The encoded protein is CASTPDRNYGYTF.

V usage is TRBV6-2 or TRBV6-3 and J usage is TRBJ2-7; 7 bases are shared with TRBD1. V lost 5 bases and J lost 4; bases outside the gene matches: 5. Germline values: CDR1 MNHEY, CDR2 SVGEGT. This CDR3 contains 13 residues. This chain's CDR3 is CASSKHRGYEQYF. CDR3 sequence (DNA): TGTGCCAGCAGTAAACACAGGGGTTACGAGCAGTACTTC.

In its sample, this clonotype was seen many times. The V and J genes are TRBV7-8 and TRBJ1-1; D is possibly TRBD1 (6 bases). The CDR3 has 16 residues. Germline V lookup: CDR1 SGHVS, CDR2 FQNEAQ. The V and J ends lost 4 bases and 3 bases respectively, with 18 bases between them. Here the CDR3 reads CASSSRGARDHTEAFF. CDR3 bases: TGTGCCAGCAGCTCTAGGGGGGCCAGGGACCACACTGAAGCTTTCTTT.

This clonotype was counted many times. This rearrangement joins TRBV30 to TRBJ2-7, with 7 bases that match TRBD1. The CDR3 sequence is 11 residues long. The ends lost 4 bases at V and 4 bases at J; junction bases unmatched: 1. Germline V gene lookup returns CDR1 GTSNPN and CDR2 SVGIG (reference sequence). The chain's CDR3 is CAWTGGYEQYF. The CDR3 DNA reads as TGTGCCTGGACAGGGGGTTACGAGCAGTACTTC.

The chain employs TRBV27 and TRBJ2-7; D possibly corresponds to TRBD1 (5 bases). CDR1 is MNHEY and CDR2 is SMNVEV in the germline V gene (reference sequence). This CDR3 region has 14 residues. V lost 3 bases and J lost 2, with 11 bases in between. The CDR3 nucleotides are TGTGCCAGCAGTTTTCGGACAACCACCTACGAGCAGTACTTC. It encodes CASSFRTTTYEQYF.

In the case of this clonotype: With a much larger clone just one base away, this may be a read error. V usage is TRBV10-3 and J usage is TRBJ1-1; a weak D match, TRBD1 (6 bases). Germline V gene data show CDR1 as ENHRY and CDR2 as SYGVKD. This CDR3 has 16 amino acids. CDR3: CAISEGRGQQNTEASF. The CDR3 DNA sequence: TGTGCCATCAGTGAGGGTCGAGGACAGCAGAACACTGAAGCTTCCTTT.

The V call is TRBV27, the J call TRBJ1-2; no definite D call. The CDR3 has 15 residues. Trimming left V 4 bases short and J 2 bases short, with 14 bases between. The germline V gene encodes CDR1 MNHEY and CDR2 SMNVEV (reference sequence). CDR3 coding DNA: TGTGCCAGCAGTTCACCCCAGGTGGGCAACTATGGCTACACCTTC. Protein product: CASSSPQVGNYGYTF.

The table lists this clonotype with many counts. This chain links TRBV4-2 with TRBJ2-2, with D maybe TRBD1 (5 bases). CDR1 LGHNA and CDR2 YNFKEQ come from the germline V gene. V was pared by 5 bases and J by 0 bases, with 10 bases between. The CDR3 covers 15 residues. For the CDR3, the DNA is TGTGCCAGCAGCATAGGGGCGTCGAACACCGGGGAGCTGTTTTTT. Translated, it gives CASSIGASNTGELFF.

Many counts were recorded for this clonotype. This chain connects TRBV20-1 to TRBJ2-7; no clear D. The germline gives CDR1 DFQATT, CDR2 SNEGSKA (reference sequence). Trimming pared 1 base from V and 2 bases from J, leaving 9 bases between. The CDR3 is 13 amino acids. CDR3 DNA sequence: TGCAGTGCTAGAGGCGGAGACCCCTACGAGCAGTACTTC. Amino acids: CSARGGDPYEQYF.

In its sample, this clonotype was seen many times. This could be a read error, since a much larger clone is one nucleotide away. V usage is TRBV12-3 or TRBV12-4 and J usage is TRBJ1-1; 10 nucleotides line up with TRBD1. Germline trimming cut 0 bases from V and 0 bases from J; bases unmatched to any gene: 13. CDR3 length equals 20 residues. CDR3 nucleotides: TGTGCCAGCAGTTTAGCGGGGACAGGGGCGTTTGTTAACATGAACACTGAAGCTTTCTTT. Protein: CASSLAGTGAFVNMNTEAFF.

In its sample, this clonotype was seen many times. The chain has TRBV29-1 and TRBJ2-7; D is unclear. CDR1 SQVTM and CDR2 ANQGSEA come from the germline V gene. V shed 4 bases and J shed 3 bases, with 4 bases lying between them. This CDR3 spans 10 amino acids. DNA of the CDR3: TGCAGCGTTGGCGACTACGAGCAGTACTTC. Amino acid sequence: CSVGDYEQYF.

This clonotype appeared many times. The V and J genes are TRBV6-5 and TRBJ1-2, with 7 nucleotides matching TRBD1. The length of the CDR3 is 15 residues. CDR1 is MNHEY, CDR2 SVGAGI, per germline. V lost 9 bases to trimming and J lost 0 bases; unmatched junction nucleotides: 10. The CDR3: CASYLDQGANYGYTF. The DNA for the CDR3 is TGTGCCAGTTATTTGGATCAGGGGGCTAACTATGGCTACACCTTC.

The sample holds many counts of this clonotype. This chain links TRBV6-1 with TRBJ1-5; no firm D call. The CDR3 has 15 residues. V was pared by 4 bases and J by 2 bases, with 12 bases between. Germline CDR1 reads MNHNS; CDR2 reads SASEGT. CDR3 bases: TGTGCCAGCAGTGCCCACTCAATCGGCAATCAGCCCCAGCATTTT. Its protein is CASSAHSIGNQPQHF.

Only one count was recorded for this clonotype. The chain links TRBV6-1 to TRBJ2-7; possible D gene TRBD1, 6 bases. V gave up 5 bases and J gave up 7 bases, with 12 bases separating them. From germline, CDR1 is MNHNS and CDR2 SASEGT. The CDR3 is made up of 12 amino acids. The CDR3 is CASSQQGGEQYF. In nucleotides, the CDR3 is TGTGCCAGCAGTCAACAGGGTGGGGAGCAGTACTTC.

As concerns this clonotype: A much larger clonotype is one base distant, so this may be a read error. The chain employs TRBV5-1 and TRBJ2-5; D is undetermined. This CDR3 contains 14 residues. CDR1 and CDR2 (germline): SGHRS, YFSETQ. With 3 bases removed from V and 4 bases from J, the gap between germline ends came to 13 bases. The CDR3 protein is CASSSVLFGETQYF. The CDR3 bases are TGCGCCAGCAGCTCGGTACTTTTCGGAGAGACCCAGTACTTC.

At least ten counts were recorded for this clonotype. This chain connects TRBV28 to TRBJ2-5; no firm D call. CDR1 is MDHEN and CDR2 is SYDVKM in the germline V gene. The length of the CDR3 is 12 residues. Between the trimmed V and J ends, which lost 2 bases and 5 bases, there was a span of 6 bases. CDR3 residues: CASSLRVETQYF. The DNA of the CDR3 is TGTGCCAGCAGTTTACGTGTCGAGACCCAGTACTTC.

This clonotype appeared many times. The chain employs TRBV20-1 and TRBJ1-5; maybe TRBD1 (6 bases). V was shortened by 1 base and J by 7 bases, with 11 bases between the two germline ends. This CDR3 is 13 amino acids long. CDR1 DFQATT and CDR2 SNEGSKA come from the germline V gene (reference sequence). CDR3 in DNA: TGCAGTGCTAGAGCGGCAGGGGAACAGCCCCAGCATTTT. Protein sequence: CSARAAGEQPQHF.

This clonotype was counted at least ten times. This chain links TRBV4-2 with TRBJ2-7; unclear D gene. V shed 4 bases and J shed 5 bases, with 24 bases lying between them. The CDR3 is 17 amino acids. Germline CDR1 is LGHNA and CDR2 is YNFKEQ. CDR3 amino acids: CASSPPRGPRTVNEQYF. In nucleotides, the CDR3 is TGTGCCAGCAGCCCCCCTCGTGGCCCTAGAACGGTCAACGAGCAGTACTTC.

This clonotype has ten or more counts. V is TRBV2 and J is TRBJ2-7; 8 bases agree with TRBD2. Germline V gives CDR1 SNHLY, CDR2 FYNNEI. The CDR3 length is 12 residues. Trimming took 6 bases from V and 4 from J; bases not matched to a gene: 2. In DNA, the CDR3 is TGTGCCAGCAGGACTAGCGTTTACGAGCAGTACTTC. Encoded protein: CASRTSVYEQYF.

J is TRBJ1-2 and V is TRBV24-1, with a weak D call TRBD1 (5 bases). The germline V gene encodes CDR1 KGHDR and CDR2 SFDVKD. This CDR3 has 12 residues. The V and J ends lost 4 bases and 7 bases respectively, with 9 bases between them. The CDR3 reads CATSDPGLGYTF. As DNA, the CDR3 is TGTGCCACCAGTGACCCGGGACTTGGCTACACCTTC.